This TCR beta chain comes out of a study of blood T cell repertoires in COVID-19. Measured with immunoSEQ multiplex PCR; TCRdb has only the in-frame clones, and not every one. The table shows tens of thousands of clones, with about 83% occurring only once. This CDR3 has 15 amino acids. CDR1 and CDR2 (germline): MNHNS, SASEGT. Deletions cut 5 bases from V and 0 bases from J, with 13 bases between. V usage is TRBV6-1 and J usage is TRBJ1-2, with a tentative D call TRBD1 (6 bases). This clonotype originated in a woman between 65 and 79 years old with acute or convalescent COVID-19. What was sequenced was peripheral blood. This CDR3 is CASSLRQVANYGYTF. The CDR3 bases are TGTGCCAGCAGTTTGCGACAGGTAGCTAACTATGGCTACACCTTC.